This T cell receptor (beta chain) was captured by sequencing in a study of control samples from healthy donors and cancer patients. Sequenced by immunoSEQ multiplex PCR; TCRdb stores in-frame clones only, minus some. Of around 150,000 clones in the sample, approximately 94% were seen once. The CDR3 spans 18 residues. Germline CDR1 SGHTA, CDR2 FQGNSA. With 2 bases clipped from V and 0 bases from J, the junction kept 5 bases outside the gene matches. The sequenced material came from PBMCs. The receptor's source is a man aged 55 to 70 with colorectal cancer. The chain is built from TRBV7-2 and TRBJ2-5; 14 nucleotides agree with TRBD2. Here the CDR3 reads CASSLRTSGGLYQETQYF. The CDR3 nucleotides read TGTGCCAGCAGCTTAAGGACTAGCGGGGGGTTATACCAAGAGACCCAGTACTTC. The whole variable domain, filled in from reference TRBV7-2 and TRBJ2-5, reads GAGVSQSPSNKVTEKGKDVELRCDPISGHTALYWYRQSLGQGLEFLIYFQGNSAPDKSGLPSDRFSAERTGGSVSTLTIQRTQQEDSAVYLCASSLRTSGGLYQETQYFGPGTRLLVL.